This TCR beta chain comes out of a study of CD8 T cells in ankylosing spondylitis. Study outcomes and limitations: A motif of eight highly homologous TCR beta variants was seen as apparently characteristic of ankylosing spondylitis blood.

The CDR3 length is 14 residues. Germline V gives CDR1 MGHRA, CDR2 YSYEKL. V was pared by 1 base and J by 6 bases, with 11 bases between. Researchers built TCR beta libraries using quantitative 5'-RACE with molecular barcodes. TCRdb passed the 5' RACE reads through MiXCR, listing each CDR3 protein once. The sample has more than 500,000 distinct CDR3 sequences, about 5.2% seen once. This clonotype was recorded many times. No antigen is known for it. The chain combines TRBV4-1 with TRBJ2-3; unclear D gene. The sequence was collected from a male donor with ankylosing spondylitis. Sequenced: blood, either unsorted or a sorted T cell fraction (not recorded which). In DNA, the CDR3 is TGCGCCAGCAGCCAAGCAGGCCGGCTCGATACGCAGTATTTT. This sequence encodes CASSQAGRLDTQYF.